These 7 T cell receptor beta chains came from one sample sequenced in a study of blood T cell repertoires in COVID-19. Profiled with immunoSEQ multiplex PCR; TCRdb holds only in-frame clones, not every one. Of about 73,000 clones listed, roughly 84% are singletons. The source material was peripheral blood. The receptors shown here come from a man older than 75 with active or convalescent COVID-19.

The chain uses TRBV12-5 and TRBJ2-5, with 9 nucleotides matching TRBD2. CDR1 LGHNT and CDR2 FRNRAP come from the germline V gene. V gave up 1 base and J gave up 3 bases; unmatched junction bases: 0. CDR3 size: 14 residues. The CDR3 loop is CASGLGTSEETQYF. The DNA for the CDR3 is TGTGCTAGTGGTTTGGGGACTAGCGAAGAGACCCAGTACTTC.

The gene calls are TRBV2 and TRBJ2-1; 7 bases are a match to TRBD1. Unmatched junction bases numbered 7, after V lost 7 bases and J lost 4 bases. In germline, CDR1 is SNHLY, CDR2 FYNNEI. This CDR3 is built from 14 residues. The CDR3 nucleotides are TGTGCCAGCAATCTCCAGGGGGTTTACAATGAGCAGTTCTTC. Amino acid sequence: CASNLQGVYNEQFF.

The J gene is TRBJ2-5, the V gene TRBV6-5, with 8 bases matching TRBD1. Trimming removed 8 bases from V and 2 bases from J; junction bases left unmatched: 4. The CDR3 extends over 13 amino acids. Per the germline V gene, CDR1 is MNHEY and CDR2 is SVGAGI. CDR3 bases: TGTGCCAGCGGAAGACAGGGGCAAGAGACCCAGTACTTC. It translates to CASGRQGQETQYF.

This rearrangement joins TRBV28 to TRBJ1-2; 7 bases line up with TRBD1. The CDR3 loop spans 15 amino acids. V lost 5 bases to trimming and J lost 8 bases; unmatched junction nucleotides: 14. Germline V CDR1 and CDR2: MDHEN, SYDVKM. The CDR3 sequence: CASSRISGRGRGYTF. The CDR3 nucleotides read TGTGCCAGCAGTCGGATCTCGGGTAGGGGGCGCGGCTACACCTTC.

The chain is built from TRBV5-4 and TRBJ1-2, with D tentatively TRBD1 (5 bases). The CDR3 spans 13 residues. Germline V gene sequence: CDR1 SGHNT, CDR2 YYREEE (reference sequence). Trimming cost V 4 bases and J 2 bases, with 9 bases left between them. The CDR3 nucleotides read TGTGCCAGCAGCCCGGGGGGAAACTATGGCTACACCTTC. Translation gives CASSPGGNYGYTF.

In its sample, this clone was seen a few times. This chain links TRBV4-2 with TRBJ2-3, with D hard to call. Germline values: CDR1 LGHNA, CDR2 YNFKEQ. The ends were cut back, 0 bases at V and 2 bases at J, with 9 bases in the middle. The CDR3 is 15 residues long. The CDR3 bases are TGTGCCAGCAGCCAAGATCCTCACACCACAGATACGCAGTATTTT. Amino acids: CASSQDPHTTDTQYF.

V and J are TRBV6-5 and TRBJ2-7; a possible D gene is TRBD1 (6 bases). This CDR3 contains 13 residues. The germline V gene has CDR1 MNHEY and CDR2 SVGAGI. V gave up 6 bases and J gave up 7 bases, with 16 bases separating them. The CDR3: CASSQGNRREQYF. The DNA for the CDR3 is TGTGCCAGCAGCCAGGGGAATCGTCGTGAGCAGTACTTC.